Following are 8 T cell receptor beta chains from one sample sequenced in a study of OX40 agonist ivuxolimab in advanced cancers. TCRdb keeps only in-frame clones here, not all; method: immunoSEQ multiplex PCR. Of 35,000 to 50,000 clones in the sample, 86% were seen once. This sample comprised CD4+ or CD8+ T cells sorted from blood, obtained in a trial of the OX40 agonist ivuxolimab. Source of these receptors: an adult with an advanced solid tumor such as melanoma, head and neck, liver or kidney cancer.

This clone was detected only once. The chain has TRBV29-1 and TRBJ1-2; D uncertain. There are 14 residues in the CDR3. V lost 7 bases and J 6 bases, leaving 21 bases between the germline ends. CDR1 is SQVTM, CDR2 ANQGSEA, per germline. The CDR3 bases are TGCAGCGCCGCCGTCCAAAGCGGAGGGAATGGCTACACCTTC. Translation: CSAAVQSGGNGYTF.

The gene calls are TRBV27 and TRBJ1-4, with a tentative D call TRBD1 (5 bases). The germline CDR1 and CDR2 sequences are MNHEY and SMNVEV (reference sequence). Trimming shortened V by 5 bases and J by 3 bases, and 10 bases separated the two germline ends. CDR3 length: 14 amino acids. The CDR3 protein is CASSPGLPNEKLFF. CDR3 bases: TGTGCCAGCAGTCCGGGACTTCCTAATGAAAAACTGTTTTTT. The entire variable domain, with the rest obtained from reference TRBV27 and TRBJ1-4, is as follows: EAQVTQNPRYLITVTGKKLTVTCSQNMNHEYMSWYRQDPGLGLRQIYYSMNVEVTDKGDVPEGYKVSRKEKRNFPLILESPSPNQTSLYFCASSPGLPNEKLFFGSGTQLSVL.

By share, this clone ranks as hyperexpanded. The rearrangement joins TRBV4-1 to TRBJ1-5; D gene ambiguous. Germline V gene data show CDR1 as MGHRA and CDR2 as YSYEKL. Trimming removed 0 bases from V and 5 bases from J, with 5 bases in between. This CDR3 contains 13 residues. The CDR3 nucleotides are TGCGCCAGCAGCCAAGAAAGCGATCAGCCCCAGCATTTT. Translating gives CASSQESDQPQHF.

The genes are TRBV27 and TRBJ2-1; D not resolved. Germline CDR1 MNHEY, CDR2 SMNVEV (reference sequence). There are 13 residues in the CDR3. With 8 bases removed from V and 4 bases from J, the gap between germline ends came to 12 bases. The CDR3 DNA is TGTGCCAGCGCACCAGCGCCGTACAATGAGCAGTTCTTC. Amino acid sequence: CASAPAPYNEQFF.

Here the CDR3 reads CASSPSYGNTEAFF. CDR3 DNA sequence: TGTGCCAGCAGTCCCAGTTACGGGAACACTGAAGCTTTCTTT. The chain uses TRBV28 and TRBJ1-1; D gene unclear. Germline loops: CDR1 MDHEN, CDR2 SYDVKM. This CDR3 spans 14 amino acids. Trimming stripped 5 bases from V and 1 base from J, with 11 bases between.

This sequence joins TRBV4-3 and TRBJ1-4; no reliable D call. Deletions cut 0 bases from V and 7 bases from J, with 15 bases between. CDR1 LGHNA and CDR2 YSLEER come from the germline V gene. The CDR3 covers 16 residues. The CDR3 DNA follows: TGCGCCAGCAGCCAAGACCGGGAGCTAAAGGGTGAAAAACTGTTTTTT. This gives the protein CASSQDRELKGEKLFF.

The chain employs TRBV10-1 and TRBJ1-1, with no clear D. This CDR3 region has 13 residues. The V end was cut by 5 bases, the J end by 3 bases, with 10 bases between. CDR1 is WNHNN and CDR2 is SYGVQD in the germline V gene (reference sequence). The CDR3 sequence is CASSMGWDTEAFF. As DNA, the CDR3 is TGCGCCAGCAGTATGGGTTGGGACACTGAAGCTTTCTTT.

The chain links TRBV7-8 to TRBJ1-3, with 10 nucleotides matching TRBD1. CDR1 and CDR2 (germline): SGHVS, FQNEAQ. The CDR3 contains 18 residues. V gave up 1 base and J gave up 0 bases; unmatched junction bases: 6. CDR3 coding DNA: TGTGCCAGCAGCTTAGTCGCGACAGGGGGCCTCTCTGGAAACACCATATATTTT. Protein product: CASSLVATGGLSGNTIYF.